The sample holds many counts of the clone carrying this T cell receptor beta chain. Unsorted libraries were derived from 2 million PBMCs stored at -80 C. The data stem from a study of neurological immune-mediated disorders. Each CDR3 protein gets one entry after TCRdb re-called the 5' RACE reads with MiXCR. The table includes approximately 59,000 distinct CDR3 sequences, about 5% detected once. Germline lookup yields CDR1 KGHSH and CDR2 LQKENI. V was shortened by 1 base and J by 0 bases, with 10 bases between the two germline ends. The CDR3 runs to 16 residues. The chain links TRBV18 to TRBJ2-1, with D possibly being TRBD1 (5 bases). The receptor's source is a human donor with multiple sclerosis. The donor label of this sample is uncertain. Sequencing was carried out using PBMCs. The CDR3 loop reads CASSPRRGSSYNEQFF. CDR3 bases: TGTGCCAGCTCACCACGAAGGGGAAGCTCCTACAATGAGCAGTTCTTC.